This T cell receptor (beta chain) was captured by sequencing in a study of cytomegalovirus exposure and HLA in healthy donors (dated by TCRdb to between 2016 and 2019). The study in broad terms: According to an earlier analysis of a few hundred of the donors, some 170 million T cells yielded roughly 110 million unique TCR beta sequences and approximately 300 Gb of sequence data. A later analysis re-examined previously published TCR beta repertoires from 600 to 700 donors and added high-resolution HLA genotyping to investigate patterns of TCR occurrence. Because of strong linkage in the cohort, roughly five DR-DQ haplotypes were treated as single units for association and clustering. Among the approximately 400 genotyped donors, around 79% belonged to the genetic ancestry cluster associated with self-reported Caucasian donors. Around 320 gigabases of sequencing data and around 87 million unique TCR sequences were included in an early release covering several hundred HLA-typed donors. A separate validation cohort of over 95 different subjects was used in addition to the 666-subject first cohort. The number of typed donors differed by locus: 629-630 for A, B, C, DRB1 and DQB1; 522 for DQA1; some 610 for DPA1; and roughly 470 for DPB1. In a later genetic analysis, genome-wide SNP genotypes for about three fifths of the 666 donors were used, and that subset was treated as a discovery cohort. Among around 400 genotyped donors of the cohort, an average of around 250,000 unique TCR beta nucleotide sequences was sequenced per donor, of which about 18% were non-productive. Both class I and class II loci were covered by HLA typing, at four-digit resolution. An earlier analysis of around 580 of the donors used high-throughput TCR beta sequencing to judge whether each TCR beta V gene segment behaved as functional or pseudogenic. Donor age, sex, ethnicity and CMV serostatus were compiled together with the repertoire data. Rather than using new phenotypic data, the later analysis identified candidate immune exposures from TCR beta sequences and from how often those sequences occurred across donors. All discovery cohort repertoires had been generated using a single sequencing platform. The study profiled the T cell repertoires of about 720 subjects by immunosequencing and related them to cytomegalovirus serostatus. To predict cytomegalovirus infection status, the study brought together high-throughput TCR immunosequencing, statistical association of individual TCRs with disease status, and machine learning. The study aimed to test whether signatures of past pathogen exposure could be identified by cataloging public T cell receptors.

The cohort comprised some 700 healthy bone marrow donors. At the time of sampling, all cohort members were nominally healthy, though unrecorded immune exposures were likely present. The donor was CMV seronegative and was included in the group of 352 seronegative cohort members. Every donor gave a peripheral blood sample, and the peripheral blood mononuclear cells from that sample were used for TCR beta sequencing. Genomic DNA was extracted from the blood cell samples with the Qiagen DNeasy Blood Extraction Kit. Receptor amplification or capture employed the immunoSEQ multiplex PCR assay. The multiplex PCR relied on a mix of 60 forward primers for TCR Vbeta segments and 13 reverse primers for TCR Jbeta segments. The CDR3 region of rearranged TCR beta genes was amplified from genomic DNA by a multiplex PCR assay. The Illumina HiSeq System was used to sequence the amplified TCR beta libraries as 87-base-pair reads. Concerning the study's data processing: A later analysis counted about 80 million unique TCR beta chains across the 550 to 800 repertoires, and 9.5 million to 11 million of these chains were shared by at least two donors. A nearest-neighbor algorithm error-corrected the raw reads and collapsed the reads into unique sequences, merging closely related sequences to remove PCR and sequencing errors. To assign V, D and J gene segments, CDR3 sequences were aligned to IMGT reference sequences. Each retained sequence needed at least a six-nucleotide match to both a V gene segment and a J gene segment. A rearrangement was called productive if the CDR3 had no stop codons and remained in frame with V and J, and every other rearrangement was called non-productive. Following IMGT convention, CDR3 was defined as the stretch from the second conserved V-encoded cysteine to the conserved J-encoded phenylalanine. The earlier analysis of a few hundred of the donors excluded sequences that lacked an unambiguous match to a single V gene segment. An earlier analysis of some 500 of the donors classified V segments as functional when productive rearrangements were above 56.7% and as segregating when the standard deviation between donors was above 5%. A statistical classification framework was built to diagnose cytomegalovirus status from the catalog of TCR beta chain sequences. In a later analysis, TCR nucleotide sequences were compared against IMGT/GENE-DB human TR gene sequences so that V and J genes could be assigned. In a later analysis, CDR3 sequences and most-parsimonious VDJ recombination scenarios were assigned using the TCRdist pipeline. A later analysis defined each TCR beta chain by its CDR3 amino acid sequence plus V-gene family, and excluded reads lacking a unique V-gene family. To address suspected cross-contamination and a sequencing artifact, a later analysis removed 592 highly shared, low-generation-probability nucleotide sequences. In a later analysis, a clonal expansion index for each public chain was calculated from normalized within-repertoire ranks of inferred template counts. In a later analysis, generation probabilities were computed using a VDJ recombination model fitted to out-of-frame rearrangements, and the results were checked against IGoR. A later analysis scored TCR-TCR, TCR-HLA and TCR-CMV co-occurrence with hypergeometric tests, applying a repertoire-size bias correction to TCR pairs. In a later analysis, false discovery rates were estimated by permuting HLA or CMV assignments 20 times. In a later analysis, co-occurring TCRs were grouped using DBSCAN, and TCRdist sequence similarity was added for clustering within HLA-allele-positive subsets. For co-occurrence clustering, repertoires with fewer than 30,000 or more than 120,000 public chains were excluded, along with four or five repertoires with anomalous nucleotide sharing. TCRdb limited this immuneACCESS table to in-frame rearrangements with V and J called. A share of clones is missing; checked studies link under half to unresolved V genes, and the rest is unexplained. Clone size and the V and J calls come from that table; the DNA yielded D and trimming. A total of about 130,000 clones appear in this sample, 70% to 90% of them only once. Approximately 1.7% of the sample comes from the top ten.

The CDR3 spans 15 residues, from the cysteine through the phenylalanine. Only the CDR3 portion is preserved as DNA: 45 bases, with reading frame beginning at the first base. The junction shows trimming of 0 bases on V and 1 base on J, plus 11 bases between the germline ends. CDR1 and CDR2, looked up from the germline V gene (reference sequence), are GTSNPN and SVGIG. Of note for this clone: Its antigen remains unidentified. The input lacks base qualities; no much larger clone sits a single base away.

Study-wide findings and limitations: The 87-base-pair reads could not distinguish some IMGT-functional V segments, including TRBV6-2 and TRBV6-3, so those segments were excluded. A further reported finding was that TCR beta sequences accurately predicted the HLA-A and HLA-B alleles for most subjects in the first cohort. Only TCR beta chains were sequenced in this cohort, and the absence of alpha or paired-chain data limited detectable features. Because some donors lacked HLA typing at each locus, the association tests relied only on the typed subset. The earlier analysis of approximately 560 of the donors excluded 15 to 20 rarely observed V segments, including chromosome 9 orphons, because counts were too low. The study listed 150 to 200 TCR beta chains as associated with cytomegalovirus. When HLA alleles, especially DR and DQ, strongly co-occurred, attributing TCR associations to individual alleles was difficult. A cluster of highly shared sequence variants was judged likely to represent a technical artifact of the sequencing pipeline. Most CMV-associated TCR beta chains appeared to be HLA-restricted in a later analysis, and the HLA associations seemed to be driven largely by CMV exposure. A later genetic analysis associated a missense DCLRE1C variant with V-gene and J-gene trimming of TCR beta chains, and an independent cohort replicated the association. An earlier analysis of 587 of the donors showed that most TCR beta V segments appeared in productive rearrangements either about 87% or about 30% of the time, which broadly matched IMGT annotations. Linkage disequilibrium might explain the correlated functional status among segregating V segments, but an unknown experimental factor could not be ruled out. Most TCR sequences were observed very rarely across donors, whereas some public TCRs were present in many individuals. In a later analysis, TCR association rates were found to vary across HLA loci, with the most associated TCRs seen for DRB1 alleles and the fewest for HLA-C alleles. Three of the identified cytomegalovirus-associated TCR beta chains were confirmed in vitro to be specific for cytomegalovirus antigens. Several of the top co-occurrence clusters appeared to be linked to parvovirus B19, influenza, CMV and Epstein-Barr virus, according to a later analysis. The authors suggested that the approach could potentially be extended to other disease states and immunological phenotypes. Cytomegalovirus status was reported to be diagnosed by the classifier with high specificity and sensitivity in both the original and validation cohorts. In a later analysis, HLA-associated TCR beta chains showed more clonal expansion and lower generation probabilities than non-associated chains that were equally common. At a false discovery rate of 0.05, a later analysis linked under 20,000 TCR beta sequences to specific HLA alleles. CMV serostatus was the only immune exposure information available for the cohort. Sequencing depth was assumed to be roughly uniform across donors in the presence/absence analyses, though that assumption may not hold. Compared with the approximately 670-donor mean, donors in an Asian-associated ancestry cluster had fewer N-insertions in productive TCRs, according to a later genetic analysis.

This chain joins TRBV30 to TRBJ2-3; the D gene cannot be named for sure. The sample was PBMCs. This clonotype originated in a boy between 10 and 17 years old in good health and CMV-seronegative. Read as DNA, the sequence is TGTGCCTGGAGTGTTCAGCGCTTAGGCACAGATACGCAGTATTTT. This translates into CAWSVQRLGTDTQYF.